This TCR beta chain derives from a study of CD8 T cells in Susac syndrome. An input of roughly 0.45 to 1 ug of RNA was subjected to reverse transcription using random hexamers. TCRdb itself ran the immunoSEQ multiplex PCR reads through MiXCR, one entry per CDR3 protein. The data hold about 180,000 distinct CDR3 sequences, with approximately 93% observed a single time. CDR3 size: 15 residues. The V gene's germline CDR1 is SEHNR and CDR2 FQNEAQ (reference sequence). V shed 5 bases, J shed 5 bases, and the junction held 11 bases outside the gene matches. Blood CD8+ and CD4+ T cells underwent high-throughput TCR beta sequencing. The multiple sclerosis control cohort comprised treatment-naive individuals presenting with stable or active relapsing-remitting disease. Negative isolation yielded CD4+ and CD8+ T cells, and FACS enriched TEMRA cells.

Material: CD4+ T cells from PBMCs. The source of this sequence is a human donor with multiple sclerosis. The chain recombines TRBV7-9 with TRBJ1-1; 7 positions agree with TRBD1. CDR3 sequence: CASSPPQGVGTEAFF. DNA of the CDR3: TGTGCCAGCAGCCCGCCCCAGGGGGTAGGGACTGAAGCTTTCTTT.